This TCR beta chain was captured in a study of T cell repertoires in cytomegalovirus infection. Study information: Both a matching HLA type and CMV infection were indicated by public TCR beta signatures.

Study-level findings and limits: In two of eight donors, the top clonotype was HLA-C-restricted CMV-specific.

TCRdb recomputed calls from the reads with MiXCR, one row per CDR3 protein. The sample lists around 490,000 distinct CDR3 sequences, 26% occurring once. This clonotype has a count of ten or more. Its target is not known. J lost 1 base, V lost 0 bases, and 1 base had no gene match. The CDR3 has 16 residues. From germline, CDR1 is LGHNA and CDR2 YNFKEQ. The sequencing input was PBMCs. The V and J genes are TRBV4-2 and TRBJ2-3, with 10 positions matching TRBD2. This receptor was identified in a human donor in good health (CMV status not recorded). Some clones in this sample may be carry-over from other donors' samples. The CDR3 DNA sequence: TGTGCCAGCAGCCAAGATCTAGCGGGAGGCACAGATACGCAGTATTTT. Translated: CASSQDLAGGTDTQYF.